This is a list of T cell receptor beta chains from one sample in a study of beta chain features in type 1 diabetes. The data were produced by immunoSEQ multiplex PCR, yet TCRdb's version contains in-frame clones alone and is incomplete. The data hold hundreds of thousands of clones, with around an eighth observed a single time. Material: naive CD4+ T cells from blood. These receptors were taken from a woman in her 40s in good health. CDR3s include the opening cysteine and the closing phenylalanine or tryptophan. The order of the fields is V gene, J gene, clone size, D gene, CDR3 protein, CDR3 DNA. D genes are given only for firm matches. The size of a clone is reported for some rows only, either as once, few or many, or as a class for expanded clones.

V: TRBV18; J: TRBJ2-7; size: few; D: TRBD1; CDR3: CASSPSRDRGYEQYF; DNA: TGTGCCAGCTCACCAAGCCGGGACAGGGGTTACGAGCAGTACTTC
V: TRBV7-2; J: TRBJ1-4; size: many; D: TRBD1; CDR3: CASRTGTGVPGELFF; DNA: TGTGCCAGCAGGACCGGGACAGGGGTTCCGGGCGAACTGTTTTTT
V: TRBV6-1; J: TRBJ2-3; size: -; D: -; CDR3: CASSGRTVSTDTQYF; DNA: TGTGCCAGCAGTGGCCGGACAGTGAGCACAGATACGCAGTATTTT
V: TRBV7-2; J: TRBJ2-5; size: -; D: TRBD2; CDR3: CASSLVSGLALQETQYF; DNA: TGTGCCAGCAGCTTAGTCTCCGGACTAGCGCTACAAGAGACCCAGTACTTC
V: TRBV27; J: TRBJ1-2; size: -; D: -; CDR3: CASSFSGSNYGYTF; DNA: TGTGCCAGCAGTTTCTCGGGGTCTAACTATGGCTACACCTTC
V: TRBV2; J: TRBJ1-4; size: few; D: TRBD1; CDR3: CATAGGVKLFF; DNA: TGTGCCACCGCAGGGGGCGTAAAACTGTTTTTT
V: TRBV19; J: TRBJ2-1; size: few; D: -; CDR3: CASRWGGGNEQFF; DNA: TGTGCCAGTCGGTGGGGAGGGGGCAATGAGCAGTTCTTC
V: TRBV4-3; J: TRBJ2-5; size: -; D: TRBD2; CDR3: CASSQDFPAGGRGETQYF; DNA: TGCGCCAGCAGCCAAGATTTCCCAGCGGGGGGCCGGGGAGAGACCCAGTACTTC
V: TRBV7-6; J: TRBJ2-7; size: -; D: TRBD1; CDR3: CASSTGVGYEQYF; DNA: TGTGCCAGCAGCACAGGGGTTGGCTACGAGCAGTACTTC
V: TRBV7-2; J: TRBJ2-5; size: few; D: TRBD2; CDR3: CASSPTWGGETQYF; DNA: TGTGCCAGCAGCCCGACCTGGGGGGGAGAGACCCAGTACTTC
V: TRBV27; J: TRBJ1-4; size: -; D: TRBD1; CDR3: CASSFKRTGGEKLFF; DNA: TGTGCCAGCAGTTTTAAGAGGACAGGGGGTGAAAAACTGTTTTTT
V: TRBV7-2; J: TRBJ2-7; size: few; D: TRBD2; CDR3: CASSPTSGALYEQYF; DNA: TGTGCCAGCAGCCCCACTAGCGGGGCACTCTACGAGCAGTACTTC
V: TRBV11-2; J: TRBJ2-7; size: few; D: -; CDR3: CASSLILSSYEQYF; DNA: TGTGCCAGCAGCTTAATACTTAGCTCCTACGAGCAGTACTTC
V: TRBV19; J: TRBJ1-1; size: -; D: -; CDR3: CASSSDRTNTEAFF; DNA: TGTGCCAGTAGTTCAGACAGGACGAACACTGAAGCTTTCTTT
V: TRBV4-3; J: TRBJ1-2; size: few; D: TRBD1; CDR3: CASSQVGTGGEDYTF; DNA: TGCGCCAGCAGCCAAGTTGGGACAGGGGGCGAAGACTACACCTTC
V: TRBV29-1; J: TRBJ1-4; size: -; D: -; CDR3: CSVEYGAHKKLFF; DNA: TGCAGCGTTGAATATGGGGCGCATAAAAAACTGTTTTTT
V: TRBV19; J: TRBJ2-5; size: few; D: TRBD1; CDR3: CASRQNTGTGGEETQYF; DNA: TGTGCCAGTCGCCAAAATACCGGGACAGGGGGCGAAGAGACCCAGTACTTC
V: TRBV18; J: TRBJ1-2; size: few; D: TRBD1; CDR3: CASSPDRGWYGYTF; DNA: TGTGCCAGCTCACCGGACAGGGGGTGGTATGGCTACACCTTC
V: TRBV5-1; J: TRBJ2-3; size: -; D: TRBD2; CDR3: CASSKTSGSDTQYF; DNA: TGCGCCAGCAGCAAGACTAGCGGGTCCGATACGCAGTATTTT
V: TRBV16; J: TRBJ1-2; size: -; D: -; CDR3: CASSPLNRGTYGYTF; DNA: TGTGCCAGCAGCCCGTTGAACCGGGGGACCTATGGCTACACCTTC
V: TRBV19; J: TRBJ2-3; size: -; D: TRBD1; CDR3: CASSDTGQGGDTQYF; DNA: TGTGCCAGTAGCGACACCGGACAGGGGGGAGATACGCAGTATTTT
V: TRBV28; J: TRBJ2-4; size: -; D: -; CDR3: CASSFQGGAKNIQYF; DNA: TGTGCCAGCAGTTTTCAGGGAGGAGCCAAAAACATTCAGTACTTC
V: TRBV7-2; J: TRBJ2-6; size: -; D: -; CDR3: CASSLGLGGAPGANVLTF; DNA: TGTGCCAGCAGCTTAGGTCTGGGGGGGGCCCCTGGGGCCAACGTCCTGACTTTC
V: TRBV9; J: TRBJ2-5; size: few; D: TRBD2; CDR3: CASSVASFLVAGSQTQYF; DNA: TGTGCCAGCAGCGTAGCCTCCTTCCTTGTAGCGGGGAGTCAGACCCAGTACTTC
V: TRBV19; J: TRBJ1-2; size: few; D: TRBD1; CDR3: CASSFTPSGGVYGYTF; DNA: TGTGCCAGTAGTTTCACGCCCTCAGGGGGAGTCTATGGCTACACCTTC
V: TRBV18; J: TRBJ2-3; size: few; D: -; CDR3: CASSPARGNADTQYF; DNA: TGTGCCAGCTCACCGGCAAGGGGCAATGCAGATACGCAGTATTTT
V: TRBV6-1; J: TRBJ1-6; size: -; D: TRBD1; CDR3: CASTETGNNSPLHF; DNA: TGTGCCAGCACCGAGACAGGGAACAATTCACCCCTCCACTTT
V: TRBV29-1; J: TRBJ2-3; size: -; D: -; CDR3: CSVSPRSPDTQYF; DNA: TGCAGCGTTAGCCCCCGAAGCCCAGATACGCAGTATTTT
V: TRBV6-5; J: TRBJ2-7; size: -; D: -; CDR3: CASRLGINLGYEQYF; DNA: TGTGCCAGCAGGCTCGGTATAAACCTCGGCTACGAGCAGTACTTC
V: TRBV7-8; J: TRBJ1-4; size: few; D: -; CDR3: CASSPGVATNEKLFF; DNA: TGTGCCAGCAGCCCCGGGGTGGCAACTAATGAAAAACTGTTTTTT
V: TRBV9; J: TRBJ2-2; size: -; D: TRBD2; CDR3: CASSVGGGNTGELFF; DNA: TGTGCCAGCAGCGTCGGGGGGGGGAACACCGGGGAGCTGTTTTTT
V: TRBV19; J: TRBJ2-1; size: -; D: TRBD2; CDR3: CASSRLANNEQFF; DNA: TGTGCCAGTAGCCGACTAGCGAACAATGAGCAGTTCTTC
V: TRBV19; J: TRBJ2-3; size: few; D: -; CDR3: CASSTAQGLDTQYF; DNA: TGTGCCAGTAGTACGGCACAGGGTCTAGATACGCAGTATTTT
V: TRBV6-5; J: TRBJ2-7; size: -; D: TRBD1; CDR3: CATAGGREQYF; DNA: TGTGCCACAGCAGGGGGTAGGGAGCAGTACTTC
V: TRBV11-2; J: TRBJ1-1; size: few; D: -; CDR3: CASSRQQGATEAFF; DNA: TGTGCCAGCAGCCGACAGCAAGGGGCCACTGAAGCTTTCTTT
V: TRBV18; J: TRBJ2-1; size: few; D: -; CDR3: CASSPLTESEQFF; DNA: TGTGCCAGCTCACCACTTACTGAGAGTGAGCAGTTCTTC
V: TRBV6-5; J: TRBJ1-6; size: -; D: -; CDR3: CASSYSADPLPSPLHF; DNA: TGTGCCAGCAGTTACTCGGCAGATCCTCTCCCTTCACCCCTCCACTTT
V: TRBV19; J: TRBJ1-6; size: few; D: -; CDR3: CASSIEGASPNSPLHF; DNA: TGTGCCAGTAGTATAGAGGGGGCTTCACCCAATTCACCCCTCCACTTT
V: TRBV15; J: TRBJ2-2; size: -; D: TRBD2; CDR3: CATSRGTSGGIRPGELFF; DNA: TGTGCCACCAGCAGAGGGACTAGCGGGGGAATTCGACCCGGGGAGCTGTTTTTT
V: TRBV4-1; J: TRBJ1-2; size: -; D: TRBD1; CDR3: CASSQEVRRGRTHGYTF; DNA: TGCGCCAGCAGCCAAGAAGTCCGGAGGGGGCGGACTCACGGCTACACCTTC
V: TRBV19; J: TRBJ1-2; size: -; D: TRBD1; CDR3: CASSTRQGSYTF; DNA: TGTGCCAGTAGTACCCGACAGGGTAGCTACACCTTC
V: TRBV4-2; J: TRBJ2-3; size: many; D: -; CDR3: CASSQASLDTQYF; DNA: TGTGCCAGCAGCCAGGCCTCGTTGGATACGCAGTATTTT
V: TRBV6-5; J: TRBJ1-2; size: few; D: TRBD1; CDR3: CASSYSGQPYGYTF; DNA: TGTGCCAGCAGTTACTCGGGACAGCCATATGGCTACACCTTC
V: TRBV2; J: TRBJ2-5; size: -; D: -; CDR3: CASVRDSQETQYF; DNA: TGTGCCAGCGTCCGGGACTCACAAGAGACCCAGTACTTC
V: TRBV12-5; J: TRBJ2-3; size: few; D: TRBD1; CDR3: CASGSRGGSTDTQYF; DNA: TGTGCTAGTGGCAGCCGAGGGGGCAGCACAGATACGCAGTATTTT
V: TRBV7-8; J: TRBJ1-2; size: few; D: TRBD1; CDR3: CASSPQDRAYGYTF; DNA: TGTGCCAGCAGCCCCCAGGACAGGGCCTATGGCTACACCTTC
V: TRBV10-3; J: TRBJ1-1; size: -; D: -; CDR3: CAASRGRDTEAFF; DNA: TGTGCCGCCTCCAGGGGACGGGACACTGAAGCTTTCTTT
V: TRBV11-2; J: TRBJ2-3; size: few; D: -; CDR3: CASSLAWQRTQYF; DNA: TGTGCCAGCAGCTTAGCTTGGCAGCGTACGCAGTATTTT